The rows below give T cell receptor beta chains drawn from one sample of a study of cytotoxic CD8 clonotypes in ibrutinib-treated CLL. The repertoire was sequenced with immunoSEQ multiplex PCR; TCRdb's copy has only in-frame clones and lacks some. The sample carries some 130,000 clones, 80% to 90% recorded once. Sequencing used PBMCs, obtained after 24 months of ibrutinib treatment. These receptors were collected from a human donor with chronic lymphocytic leukemia. CDR3s include the opening cysteine and the closing phenylalanine or tryptophan. A D gene is named only where the DNA matches it firmly. Clone size is shown for a subset of rows, as once, few, many or a class of expanded clone.

size	D	V	J	CDR3	DNA
once	TRBD1	TRBV7-2	TRBJ1-1	CASSPQGGNTEAFF	TGTGCCAGCAGTCCCCAGGGGGGGAACACTGAAGCTTTCTTT
.	.	TRBV7-8	TRBJ2-3	CASSLDTGITDTQYF	TGTGCCAGCAGCTTGGATACCGGGATCACAGATACGCAGTATTTT
.	.	TRBV6-1	TRBJ1-3	CASSTAQTGNTIYF	TGTGCCAGCAGCACAGCACAAACTGGAAACACCATATATTTT
.	.	TRBV10-2	TRBJ2-7	CASSLNSDFTEQYF	TGCGCCAGCAGTCTCAACTCAGACTTCACCGAGCAGTACTTC
.	TRBD2	TRBV18	TRBJ2-7	CASSAGGPGGEQYF	TGTGCCAGCTCCGCGGGGGGACCCGGGGGGGAGCAGTACTTC
.	TRBD1	TRBV27	TRBJ1-6	CASSPGPGQGGTYNSPLHF	TGTGCCAGCAGTCCAGGACCCGGACAGGGTGGAACCTATAATTCACCCCTCCACTTT
.	.	TRBV28	TRBJ1-1	CASSLGRNTEAFF	TGTGCCAGCAGTTTAGGGCGGAACACTGAAGCTTTCTTT
.	TRBD1	TRBV28	TRBJ2-7	CASRRQGAEEQYF	TGTGCCAGCAGGAGGCAGGGGGCTGAGGAGCAGTACTTC
once	.	TRBV7-6	TRBJ1-5	CASSLGNSNQPQHF	TGTGCCAGCAGCTTAGGTAATAGCAATCAGCCCCAGCATTTT
.	TRBD2	TRBV7-2	TRBJ2-1	CASSILAGTNNEQFF	TGTGCCAGCAGCATACTAGCGGGGACTAACAATGAGCAGTTCTTC
.	TRBD2	TRBV28	TRBJ2-3	CASSRLAGSTDTQYF	TGTGCCAGCAGTCGACTAGCGGGGAGCACAGATACGCAGTATTTT
.	.	TRBV27	TRBJ2-7	CASSLSMGTERPYEQYF	TGTGCCAGCAGTTTATCCATGGGAACGGAGAGACCCTACGAGCAGTACTTC
.	.	TRBV28	TRBJ1-4	CASSPEEPLREKLFF	TGTGCCAGCAGCCCCGAGGAGCCCCTTCGAGAAAAACTGTTTTTT
.	.	TRBV6-6	TRBJ2-5	CASSASWGQETQYF	TGTGCCAGCAGTGCCTCTTGGGGGCAAGAGACCCAGTACTTC
.	.	TRBV6-5	TRBJ2-7	CASSHKRVLGDEQYF	TGTGCCAGCAGCCACAAGCGGGTCCTTGGGGACGAGCAGTACTTC
.	.	TRBV7-2	TRBJ2-7	CASSSSPGAYEQYF	TGTGCCAGCAGCTCCTCCCCAGGAGCCTACGAGCAGTACTTC
.	TRBD2	TRBV19	TRBJ2-7	CASSMSGLSYEQYF	TGTGCCAGTAGTATGTCGGGACTAAGCTACGAGCAGTACTTC
.	TRBD1	TRBV7-9	TRBJ2-2	CASSQPGQGNTGELFF	TGTGCCAGCAGTCAACCGGGACAGGGGAACACCGGGGAGCTGTTTTTT
.	.	TRBV5-1	TRBJ1-1	CASSLAKSARESTEAFF	TGCGCCAGCAGCCTAGCTAAGTCGGCCAGGGAGAGCACTGAAGCTTTCTTT
.	.	TRBV6-1	TRBJ2-7	CASKAGTTYEQYF	TGTGCCAGCAAGGCAGGGACCACCTACGAGCAGTACTTC
.	TRBD2	TRBV2	TRBJ2-1	CASRDLLAGAYKIEQFF	TGTGCCAGCAGAGATCTACTAGCGGGGGCCTACAAGATAGAGCAGTTCTTC
.	.	TRBV6-5	TRBJ2-5	CASTRDRSFGTQYF	TGTGCCAGCACCAGGGACCGTTCATTCGGGACCCAGTACTTC
.	.	TRBV6-5	TRBJ2-7	CASSYKGGSGYEQYF	TGTGCCAGCAGTTACAAGGGGGGATCGGGCTACGAGCAGTACTTC
.	.	TRBV13	TRBJ1-2	CASSNTGSNYGYTF	TGTGCCAGCAGCAATACAGGGTCTAACTATGGCTACACCTTC
.	.	TRBV6-4	TRBJ2-3	CASSDTSTDTQYF	TGTGCCAGCAGTGACACTAGCACAGATACGCAGTATTTT
.	.	TRBV6-1	TRBJ2-7	CASSVFYEQYF	TGTGCCAGCAGTGTGTTCTACGAGCAGTACTTC
.	.	TRBV13	TRBJ2-3	CASSSRQITDTQYF	TGTGCCAGCAGCTCAAGACAGATCACAGATACGCAGTATTTT
.	.	TRBV4-3	TRBJ2-1	CASSQERKSPEQFF	TGCGCCAGCAGCCAAGAAAGAAAGAGTCCGGAGCAGTTCTTC
.	.	TRBV7-8	TRBJ1-5	CASSTTTGIGNQPQHF	TGTGCCAGCAGCACAACTACAGGGATCGGCAATCAGCCCCAGCATTTT
.	.	TRBV7-9	TRBJ2-7	CASSLRAGYYEQYF	TGTGCCAGCAGCTTGCGTGCAGGGTACTACGAGCAGTACTTC
.	TRBD1	TRBV18	TRBJ2-7	CASSPIEGASYEQYF	TGTGCCAGCTCACCAATCGAGGGGGCAAGCTACGAGCAGTACTTC
.	TRBD1	TRBV19	TRBJ2-1	CASSWTGYIDEQFF	TGTGCCAGTAGCTGGACAGGGTATATCGATGAGCAGTTCTTC
once	TRBD2	TRBV5-1	TRBJ2-3	CASSVAGGSTDTQYF	TGCGCCAGCAGCGTCGCGGGGGGGTCCACAGATACGCAGTATTTT
.	.	TRBV6-5	TRBJ1-2	CASSYSRWGNYGYTF	TGTGCCAGCAGTTACTCGAGATGGGGCAACTATGGCTACACCTTC
.	TRBD2	TRBV7-2	TRBJ2-1	CASSLVLAGGYEQFF	TGTGCCAGCAGCTTAGTTCTAGCGGGAGGTTATGAGCAGTTCTTC
few	.	TRBV7-2	TRBJ2-2	CASSRGQTNTGELFF	TGTGCCAGCAGCCGCGGACAGACGAACACCGGGGAGCTGTTTTTT
few	.	TRBV4-2	TRBJ1-6	CASSQDSGSYNSPLHF	TGTGCCAGCAGCCAGGATAGCGGTAGCTATAATTCACCCCTCCACTTT
.	TRBD2	TRBV10-3	TRBJ2-1	CAISLSSGRRAGYNEQFF	TGTGCCATCAGTCTTTCTAGCGGGAGGCGAGCGGGCTACAATGAGCAGTTCTTC
.	.	TRBV9	TRBJ2-1	CASSVEHESYNEQFF	TGTGCCAGCAGCGTAGAGCACGAATCCTACAATGAGCAGTTCTTC
.	TRBD1	TRBV27	TRBJ2-7	CASSFRGLRGPSEQYF	TGTGCCAGCAGTTTTAGGGGACTCAGGGGGCCGAGTGAGCAGTACTTC
.	.	TRBV7-6	TRBJ1-4	CASSPTEDNEKLFF	TGTGCCAGCAGCCCAACAGAGGATAATGAAAAACTGTTTTTT
.	.	TRBV5-1	TRBJ2-5	CASSLWPGETQYF	TGCGCCAGCAGCTTGTGGCCGGGGGAGACCCAGTACTTC
.	.	TRBV7-9	TRBJ1-1	CASSLETGRQRGTEAFF	TGTGCCAGCAGCTTAGAAACCGGCCGACAGAGGGGAACTGAAGCTTTCTTT
.	.	TRBV12-2	TRBJ2-1	CASRPRTELLAGSYNEQFF	TGTGCAAGTCGCCCCCGAACGGAACTTCTAGCGGGGTCCTACAATGAGCAGTTCTTC
.	.	TRBV15	TRBJ1-4	CATRRMWANEKLFF	TGTGCCACCAGGAGGATGTGGGCTAATGAAAAACTGTTTTTT
.	.	TRBV7-8	TRBJ2-6	CASSLLGSGANVLTF	TGTGCCAGCAGCTTGTTGGGCTCTGGGGCCAACGTCCTGACTTTC